The 16 T cell receptor beta chains in this list originate from one sample, sequenced in a study of T cell changes during pregnancy in multiple sclerosis. Using immunoSEQ multiplex PCR, the repertoire was profiled, and TCRdb retains in-frame clones only, with some absent. The sample contains about 60,000 clones, 90% to 95% of which appear only once. Sequencing used peripheral blood, obtained in the first trimester of pregnancy. The receptor set was obtained from a female donor with multiple sclerosis, enrolled in a pregnancy study.

The rearrangement uses TRBV4-3 and TRBJ2-5; D is possibly TRBD2 (5 bases). The J call may be mistaken, given a closer DNA end match to TRBJ2-7. The CDR3 has 13 amino acids. Germline CDR1 is LGHNA and CDR2 is YSLEER. The CDR3 here is CASSSGVGIEQYF. In DNA form, the CDR3 reads TGCGCCAGCTCCTCCGGGGTGGGGATCGAGCAGTACTTC.

This chain joins TRBV30 and TRBJ1-1; 7 nucleotides match TRBD1. V gave up 2 bases and J gave up 1 base; unmatched junction bases: 4. There are 14 residues in the CDR3. Germline V gives CDR1 GTSNPN, CDR2 SVGIG (reference sequence). Written as DNA, the CDR3 is TGTGCCTGGAGTCCGGGACAGTCGAACACTGAAGCTTTCTTT. Its protein is CAWSPGQSNTEAFF.

This sequence joins TRBV14 and TRBJ2-7, with 8 bases fitting TRBD2. With 7 bases clipped from V and 4 bases from J, the junction kept 9 bases outside the gene matches. The CDR3 covers 14 residues. Germline lookup yields CDR1 SGHDN and CDR2 FVKESK. The CDR3, as DNA: TGTGCCAGCAACCCCCGGGGGGGGCCTTACGAGCAGTACTTC. It is translated as CASNPRGGPYEQYF.

V and J are TRBV9 and TRBJ2-1, with TRBD1 matching over 7 bases. The V and J ends lost 4 bases and 5 bases, in that order; junction bases with no gene match: 6. Germline V gives CDR1 SGDLS, CDR2 YYNGEE. This CDR3 contains 14 residues. As DNA, the CDR3 is TGTGCCAGCAGCCCTAAGGGGACAGACAATGAGCAGTTCTTC. This encodes CASSPKGTDNEQFF.

The V gene is TRBV19, the J gene TRBJ1-1; TRBD1 agrees at 7 bases. This CDR3 is built from 13 residues. Per germline, CDR1 LNHDA and CDR2 SQIVND (reference sequence). V was pared by 6 bases and J by 6 bases, with 7 bases of the junction left unmatched. CDR3 nucleotide sequence: TGTGCCAGTAGAAGGGGGCGCGGCGCTGAAGCTTTCTTT. Amino acid sequence: CASRRGRGAEAFF.

The J gene is TRBJ1-1, the V gene TRBV7-2; D is unclear. The germline V and J ends were trimmed by 2 bases and 0 bases, with 4 bases remaining between them. The germline V gene encodes CDR1 SGHTA and CDR2 FQGNSA. CDR3 length equals 13 residues. CDR3 coding DNA: TGTGCCAGCAGCTTACAGGTGAACACTGAAGCTTTCTTT. It specifies CASSLQVNTEAFF.

The CDR3 region has the DNA TGTGCCAGCTCAGAAACAGGGGTCGAGCAGTACTTC. Amino acids: CASSETGVEQYF. This sequence joins TRBV18 and TRBJ2-7; 7 nucleotides match TRBD1. CDR3 length: 12 amino acids. V was clipped by 5 bases and J by 6 bases; unmatched bases: 4. Germline loops: CDR1 KGHSH, CDR2 LQKENI.

The chain is built from TRBV7-9 and TRBJ1-2; a possible D gene is TRBD1 (6 bases). The germline gives CDR1 SEHNR, CDR2 FQNEAQ (reference sequence). Trimming removed 6 bases at V and 0 bases at J, with 8 bases between. The CDR3 sequence is 13 residues long. The CDR3 nucleotides are TGTGCCAGCAGGGGGGCCTCTAACTATGGCTACACCTTC. The encoded protein is CASRGASNYGYTF.

The CDR3 sequence is CASSGGGYEQYF. CDR3 DNA sequence: TGTGCCAGCAGTGGCGGGGGCTACGAGCAGTACTTC. The chain is built from TRBV2 and TRBJ2-7; 7 positions match TRBD2. This CDR3 spans 12 amino acids. Trimming took 4 bases from V and 3 from J; bases not matched to a gene: 0. The V gene's germline CDR1 is SNHLY and CDR2 FYNNEI. Based on the CDR3 plus reference TRBV2 and TRBJ2-7, the full variable domain is EPEVTQTPSHQVTQMGQEVILRCVPISNHLYFYWYRQILGQKVEFLVSFYNNEISEKSEIFDDQFSVERPDGSNFTLKIRSTKLEDSAMYFCASSGGGYEQYFGPGTRLTVT.

The CDR3 here is CASSFPREESEQFF. In DNA form, the CDR3 reads TGTGCCAGCAGCTTCCCGAGGGAGGAGAGTGAGCAGTTCTTC. V usage is TRBV5-6 and J usage is TRBJ2-1; perhaps TRBD2 as D (6 bases). This CDR3 is built from 14 residues. CDR1 is SGHDT, CDR2 YYEEEE, per germline. V lost 2 bases to trimming and J lost 9 bases, with 15 bases between them. The full variable domain, in which reference TRBV5-6 and TRBJ2-1 provide the parts outside the CDR3, is DAGVTQSPTHLIKTRGQQVTLRCSPKSGHDTVSWYQQALGQGPQFIFQYYEEEERQRGNFPDRFSGHQFPNYSSELNVNALLLGDSALYLCASSFPREESEQFFGPGTRLTVL.

The chain uses TRBV7-2 and TRBJ1-6; 7 bases agree with TRBD1. Germline V gives CDR1 SGHTA, CDR2 FQGNSA. The V and J ends lost 6 bases and 4 bases, in that order; junction bases with no gene match: 9. The CDR3 runs to 16 residues. Here the CDR3 reads CASRKSGGSYNSPLHF. Here the CDR3 DNA reads TGTGCCAGCAGGAAATCAGGGGGTAGTTATAATTCACCCCTCCACTTT.

The chain carries TRBV6-6 and TRBJ1-3; no firm D call. Germline V gene data show CDR1 as MNHNY and CDR2 as SVGAGI (reference sequence). Between the trimmed V and J ends, which lost 6 bases and 7 bases, there was a span of 7 bases. The CDR3 extends over 11 amino acids. CDR3 sequence: CASRVGNTIYF. The CDR3 coding sequence is TGTGCCAGCAGGGTCGGGAACACCATATATTTT.

The chain recombines TRBV11-2 with TRBJ2-7; tentatively, D is TRBD2 (6 bases). The CDR3 has 14 amino acids. The germline V and J ends were trimmed by 1 base and 3 bases, with 10 bases remaining between them. Germline values: CDR1 SGHAT, CDR2 FQNNGV. The CDR3 here is CASSLAQGGYEQYF. In DNA form, the CDR3 reads TGTGCCAGCAGCTTAGCGCAGGGAGGCTACGAGCAGTACTTC.

The chain joins TRBV6-1 to TRBJ2-1; 9 positions agree with TRBD1. The CDR3 length is 15 residues. The V and J ends lost 4 bases and 3 bases, in that order; junction bases with no gene match: 4. From germline, CDR1 is MNHNS and CDR2 SASEGT. The CDR3 coding sequence is TGTGCCAGCAGTGTCAGGGGACAGGGCTACAATGAGCAGTTCTTC. Translated: CASSVRGQGYNEQFF.

This rearrangement joins TRBV5-6 to TRBJ1-1; 7 bases are shared with TRBD1. J was trimmed by 2 bases and V by 7 bases; bases with no gene match: 5. Germline lookup yields CDR1 SGHDT and CDR2 YYEEEE. CDR3 length: 13 residues. The CDR3 spells CASGVGGNTEAFF. DNA for the CDR3: TGTGCCAGCGGTGTAGGGGGCAACACTGAAGCTTTCTTT. Complete variable domain (other parts from reference TRBV5-6 and TRBJ1-1): DAGVTQSPTHLIKTRGQQVTLRCSPKSGHDTVSWYQQALGQGPQFIFQYYEEEERQRGNFPDRFSGHQFPNYSSELNVNALLLGDSALYLCASGVGGNTEAFFGQGTRLTVV.

A few counts support this clone. V and J are TRBV13 and TRBJ1-1; the D gene is possibly TRBD1 (6 bases). V lost 1 base, J lost 4 bases, and 10 bases lay in between. The CDR3 runs 14 residues. The germline V gene encodes CDR1 PRHDT and CDR2 FYEKMQ (reference sequence). The CDR3 here is CASSLVGTSTEAFF. In DNA, the CDR3 is TGTGCCAGCAGCTTAGTAGGGACATCCACTGAAGCTTTCTTT.